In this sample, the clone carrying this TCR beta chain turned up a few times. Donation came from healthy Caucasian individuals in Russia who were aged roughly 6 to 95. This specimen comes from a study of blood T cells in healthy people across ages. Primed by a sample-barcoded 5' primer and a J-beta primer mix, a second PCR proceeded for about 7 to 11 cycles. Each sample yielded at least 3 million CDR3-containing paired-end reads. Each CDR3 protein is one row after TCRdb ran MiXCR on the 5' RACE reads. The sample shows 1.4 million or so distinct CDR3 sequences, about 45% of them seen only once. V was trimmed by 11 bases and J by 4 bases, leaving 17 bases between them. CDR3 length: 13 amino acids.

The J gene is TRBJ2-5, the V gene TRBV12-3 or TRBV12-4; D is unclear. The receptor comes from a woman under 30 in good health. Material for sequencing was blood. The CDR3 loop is CACSYGDLETQYF. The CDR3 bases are TGTGCCTGCTCTTATGGGGATTTAGAGACCCAGTACTTC.